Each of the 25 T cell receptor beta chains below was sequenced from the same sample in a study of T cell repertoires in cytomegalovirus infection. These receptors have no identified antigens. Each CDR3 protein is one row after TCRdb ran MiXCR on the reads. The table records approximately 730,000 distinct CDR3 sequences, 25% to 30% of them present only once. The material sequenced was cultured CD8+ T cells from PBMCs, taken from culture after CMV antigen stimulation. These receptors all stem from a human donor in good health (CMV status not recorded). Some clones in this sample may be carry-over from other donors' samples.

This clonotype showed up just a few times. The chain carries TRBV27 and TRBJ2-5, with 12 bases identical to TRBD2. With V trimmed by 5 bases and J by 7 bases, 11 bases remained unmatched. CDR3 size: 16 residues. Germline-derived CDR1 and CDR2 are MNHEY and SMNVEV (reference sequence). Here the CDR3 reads CASSMKTSGGLGTQYF. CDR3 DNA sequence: TGTGCCAGCAGTATGAAGACTAGCGGGGGTCTAGGGACCCAGTACTTC.

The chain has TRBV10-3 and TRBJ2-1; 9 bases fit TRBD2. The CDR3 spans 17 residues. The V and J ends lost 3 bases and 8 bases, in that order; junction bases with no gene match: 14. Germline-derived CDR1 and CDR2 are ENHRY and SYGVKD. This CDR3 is CAISDPGERGAQYEQFF. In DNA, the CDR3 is TGTGCCATCAGTGACCCGGGAGAGCGGGGGGCCCAATATGAGCAGTTCTTC.

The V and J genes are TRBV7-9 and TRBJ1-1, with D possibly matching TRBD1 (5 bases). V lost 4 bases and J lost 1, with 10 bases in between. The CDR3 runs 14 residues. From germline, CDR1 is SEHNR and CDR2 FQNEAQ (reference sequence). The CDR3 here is CASSSQQENTEAFF. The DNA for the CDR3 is TGTGCCAGCAGCTCCCAACAGGAGAACACTGAAGCTTTCTTT.

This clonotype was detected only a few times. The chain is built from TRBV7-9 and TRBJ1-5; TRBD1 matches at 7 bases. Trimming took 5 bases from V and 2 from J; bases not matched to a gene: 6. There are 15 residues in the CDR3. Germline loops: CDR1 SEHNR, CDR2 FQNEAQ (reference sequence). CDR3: CASSPTGVGNQPQHF. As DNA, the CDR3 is TGTGCCAGCAGCCCTACAGGGGTTGGCAATCAGCCCCAGCATTTT.

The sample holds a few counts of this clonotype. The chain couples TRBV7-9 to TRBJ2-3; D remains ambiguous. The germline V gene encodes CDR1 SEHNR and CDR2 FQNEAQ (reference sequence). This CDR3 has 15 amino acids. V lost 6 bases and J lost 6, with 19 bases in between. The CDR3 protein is CASRHLNGLSDTQYF. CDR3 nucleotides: TGTGCCAGCAGACACCTGAATGGGCTAAGTGATACGCAGTATTTT. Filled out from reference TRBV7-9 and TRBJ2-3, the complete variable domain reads DTGVSQNPRHKITKRGQNVTFRCDPISEHNRLYWYRQTLGQGPEFLTYFQNEAQLEKSRLLSDRFSAERPKGSFSTLEIQRTEQGDSAMYLCASRHLNGLSDTQYFGPGTRLTVL.

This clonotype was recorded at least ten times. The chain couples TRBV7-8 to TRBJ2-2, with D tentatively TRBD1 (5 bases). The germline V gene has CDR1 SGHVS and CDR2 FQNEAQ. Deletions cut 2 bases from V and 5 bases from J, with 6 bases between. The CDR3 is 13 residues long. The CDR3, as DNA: TGTGCCAGCAGCTTAAAGGGGACCGGGGAGCTGTTTTTT. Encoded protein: CASSLKGTGELFF.

This chain's CDR3 is CASSLLGSPQGPSNQPQHF. The CDR3 DNA reads TGTGCCAGCAGTTTATTGGGGAGTCCCCAGGGGCCTAGCAATCAGCCCCAGCATTTT. The chain couples TRBV28 to TRBJ1-5; weak D call: TRBD1 (6 bases). The CDR3 has 19 residues. The V and J ends lost 1 base and 0 bases respectively, with 19 bases between them. Looked up from germline, CDR1 is MDHEN and CDR2 is SYDVKM.

CDR3 in amino acids: CASSPLLPGQGNGELFF. CDR3 nucleotides: TGTGCCAGCAGTCCGTTACTTCCGGGACAGGGTAACGGGGAGCTGTTTTTT. V and J are TRBV12-3 or TRBV12-4 and TRBJ2-2, with 9 bases lining up with TRBD1. J gave up 7 bases and V 5 bases, and 14 bases lay outside the gene matches. The CDR3 spans 17 residues.

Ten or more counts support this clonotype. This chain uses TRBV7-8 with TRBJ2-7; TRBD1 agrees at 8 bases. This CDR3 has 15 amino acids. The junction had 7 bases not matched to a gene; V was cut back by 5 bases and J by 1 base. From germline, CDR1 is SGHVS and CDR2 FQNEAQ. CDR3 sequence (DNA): TGTGCCAGCAGCGTACAGGGGGATAGGTCCTACGAGCAGTACGTC. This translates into CASSVQGDRSYEQYV.

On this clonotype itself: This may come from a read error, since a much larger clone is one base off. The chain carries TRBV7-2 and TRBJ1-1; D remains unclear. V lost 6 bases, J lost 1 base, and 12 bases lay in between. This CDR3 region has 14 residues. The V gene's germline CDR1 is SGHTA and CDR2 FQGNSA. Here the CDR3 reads CASRPVRRNTEAFF. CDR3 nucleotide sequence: TGTGCCAGCAGACCCGTCAGACGGAACACTGAAGCTTTCTTT.

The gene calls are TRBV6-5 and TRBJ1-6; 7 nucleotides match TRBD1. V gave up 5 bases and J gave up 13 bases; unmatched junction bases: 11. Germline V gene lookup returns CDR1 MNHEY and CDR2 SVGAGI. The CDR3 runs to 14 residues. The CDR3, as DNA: TGTGCCAGCAGTACGGGACAGTCTCTGATGCCCCTCCACTTT. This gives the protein CASSTGQSLMPLHF.

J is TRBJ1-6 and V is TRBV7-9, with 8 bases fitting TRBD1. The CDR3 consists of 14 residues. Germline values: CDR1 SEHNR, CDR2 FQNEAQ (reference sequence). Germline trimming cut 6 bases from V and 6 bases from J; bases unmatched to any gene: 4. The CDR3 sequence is CASRTTGVNSPLHF. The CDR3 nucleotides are TGTGCCAGCAGAACGACAGGGGTTAATTCACCCCTCCACTTT.

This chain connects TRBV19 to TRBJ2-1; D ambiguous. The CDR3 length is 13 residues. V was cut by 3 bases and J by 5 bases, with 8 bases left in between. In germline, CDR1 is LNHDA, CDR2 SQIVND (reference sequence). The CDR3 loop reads CASSISLNNEQFF. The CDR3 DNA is TGTGCCAGTAGTATCTCACTGAACAATGAGCAGTTCTTC.

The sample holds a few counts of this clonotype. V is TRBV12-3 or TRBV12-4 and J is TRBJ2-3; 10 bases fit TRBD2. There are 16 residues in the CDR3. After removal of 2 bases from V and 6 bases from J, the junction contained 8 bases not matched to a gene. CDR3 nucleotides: TGTGCCAGCAGTTTACTAGCGGGGGATAGGAGTGATACGCAGTATTTT. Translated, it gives CASSLLAGDRSDTQYF.

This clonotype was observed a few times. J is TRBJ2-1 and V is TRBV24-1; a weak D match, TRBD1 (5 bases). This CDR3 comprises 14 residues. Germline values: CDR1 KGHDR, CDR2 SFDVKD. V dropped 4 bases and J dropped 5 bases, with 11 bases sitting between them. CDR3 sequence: CATSDTMTDNEQFF. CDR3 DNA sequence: TGTGCCACCAGTGACACAATGACAGACAATGAGCAGTTCTTC.

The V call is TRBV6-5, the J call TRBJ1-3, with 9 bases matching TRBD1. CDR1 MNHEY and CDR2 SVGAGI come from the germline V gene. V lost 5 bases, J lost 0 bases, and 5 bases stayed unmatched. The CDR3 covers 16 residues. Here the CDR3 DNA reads TGTGCCAGCAGTCTTGGGACAGGGTTCTCTGGAAACACCATATATTTT. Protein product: CASSLGTGFSGNTIYF.

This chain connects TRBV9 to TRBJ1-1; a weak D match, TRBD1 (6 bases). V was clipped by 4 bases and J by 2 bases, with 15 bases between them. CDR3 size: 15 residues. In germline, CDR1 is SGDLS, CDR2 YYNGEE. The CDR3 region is CASSQKIQGNTEAFF. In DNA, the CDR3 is TGTGCCAGCAGCCAAAAGATACAGGGAAACACTGAAGCTTTCTTT.

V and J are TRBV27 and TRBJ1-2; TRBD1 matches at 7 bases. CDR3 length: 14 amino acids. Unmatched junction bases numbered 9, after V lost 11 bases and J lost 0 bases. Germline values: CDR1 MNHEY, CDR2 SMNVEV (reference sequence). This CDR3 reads CACRKGAANYGYTF. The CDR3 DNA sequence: TGTGCCTGCCGCAAGGGGGCGGCTAACTATGGCTACACCTTC.

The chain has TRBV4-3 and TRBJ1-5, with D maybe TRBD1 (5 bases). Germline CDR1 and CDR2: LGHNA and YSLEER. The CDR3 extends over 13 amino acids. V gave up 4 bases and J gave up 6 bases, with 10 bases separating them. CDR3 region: CASSRTRGQPQHF. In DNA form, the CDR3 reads TGCGCCAGCAGCCGAACTAGGGGTCAGCCCCAGCATTTT.

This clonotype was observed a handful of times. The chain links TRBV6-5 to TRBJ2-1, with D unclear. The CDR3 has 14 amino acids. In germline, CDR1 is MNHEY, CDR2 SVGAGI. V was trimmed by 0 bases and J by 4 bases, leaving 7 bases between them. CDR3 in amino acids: CASSYSSLYNEQFF. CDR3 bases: TGTGCCAGCAGTTACTCGTCTCTTTACAATGAGCAGTTCTTC.

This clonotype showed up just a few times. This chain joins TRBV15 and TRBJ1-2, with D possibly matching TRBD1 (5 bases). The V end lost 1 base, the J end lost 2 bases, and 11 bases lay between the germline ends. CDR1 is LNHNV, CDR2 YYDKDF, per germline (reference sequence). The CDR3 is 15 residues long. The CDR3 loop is CATSRVEGINYGYTF. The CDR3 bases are TGTGCCACCAGCAGAGTGGAGGGGATCAACTATGGCTACACCTTC.

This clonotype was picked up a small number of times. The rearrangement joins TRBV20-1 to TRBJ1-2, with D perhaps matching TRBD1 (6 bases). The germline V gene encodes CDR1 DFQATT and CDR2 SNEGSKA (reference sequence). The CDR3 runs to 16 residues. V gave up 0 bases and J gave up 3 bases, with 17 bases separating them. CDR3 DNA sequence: TGCAGTGCTAGAGATCCAGACGGGGGCAGAGACTATGGCTACACCTTC. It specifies CSARDPDGGRDYGYTF.

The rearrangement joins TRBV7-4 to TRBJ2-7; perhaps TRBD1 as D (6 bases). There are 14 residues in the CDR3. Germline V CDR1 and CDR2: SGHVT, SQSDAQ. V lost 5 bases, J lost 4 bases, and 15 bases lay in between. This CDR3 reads CASSDGTLIYEQYF. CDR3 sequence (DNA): TGTGCCAGCAGCGACGGGACACTCATATACGAGCAGTACTTC.

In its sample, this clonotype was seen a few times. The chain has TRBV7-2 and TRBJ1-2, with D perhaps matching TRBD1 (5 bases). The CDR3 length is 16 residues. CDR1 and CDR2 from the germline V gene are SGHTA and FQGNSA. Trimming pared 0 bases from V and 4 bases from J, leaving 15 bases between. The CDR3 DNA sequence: TGTGCCAGCAGCTTAGCGTGGGACGGGAGACCCTATGGCTACACCTTC. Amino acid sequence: CASSLAWDGRPYGYTF.

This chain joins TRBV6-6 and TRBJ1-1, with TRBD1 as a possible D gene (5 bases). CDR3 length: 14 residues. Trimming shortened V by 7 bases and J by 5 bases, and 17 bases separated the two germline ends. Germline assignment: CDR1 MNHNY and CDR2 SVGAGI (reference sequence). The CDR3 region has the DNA TGTGCCAGCACCTTGGCGGGACTCGAAACTGAAGCTTTCTTT. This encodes CASTLAGLETEAFF.